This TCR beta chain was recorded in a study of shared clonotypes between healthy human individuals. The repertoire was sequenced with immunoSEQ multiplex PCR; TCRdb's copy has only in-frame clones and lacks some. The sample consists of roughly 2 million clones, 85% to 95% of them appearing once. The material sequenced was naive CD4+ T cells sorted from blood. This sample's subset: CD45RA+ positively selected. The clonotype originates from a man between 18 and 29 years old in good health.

The CDR3 DNA is TGTGCCAGCACGGCGACAGCGGCCTCCTACGAGCAGTACTTC. Translation gives CASTATAASYEQYF. The chain joins TRBV6-1 to TRBJ2-7; either TRBD1 or TRBD2 may supply D (5 bases each). Germline loops: CDR1 MNHNS, CDR2 SASEGT. Trimming left V 7 bases short and J 0 bases short, with 13 bases between. The CDR3 length is 14 residues.